This T cell receptor (beta chain) is from a study of OX40 agonist ivuxolimab in advanced cancers. The wider study: Three patients got partial responses; one had hepatocellular carcinoma and two had cutaneous melanoma.

This CDR3 has 13 amino acids. Trimming shortened V by 7 bases and J by 1 base, and 10 bases separated the two germline ends. CDR1 LNHDA and CDR2 SQIVND come from the germline V gene (reference sequence). TCRdb's table, derived via immunoSEQ multiplex PCR, lists solely in-frame clones and lacks some. The table shows about 13,000 clones, with under 70% occurring only once. There are a few counts of this clone. This specimen was CD4+ or CD8+ T cells sorted from blood, taken in a trial of the OX40 agonist ivuxolimab. V is TRBV19 and J is TRBJ1-1; D remains unclear. This sequence was found in an adult with an advanced solid tumor such as melanoma, head and neck, liver or kidney cancer. Written as DNA, the CDR3 is TGTGCCAGTATCCGGGTTCAGAACACTGAAGCTTTCTTT. As protein: CASIRVQNTEAFF.